This record covers a single T cell receptor (beta chain). Assay used: immunoSEQ multiplex PCR; TCRdb lists only in-frame clones, some missing. The sample includes approximately 52,000 clones, 75% to 85% seen only once; the top ten take more than 0.9%. Blood was sampled at baseline, cycle 4 day 1, and cycle 7 day 1. These data originate in a study of OX40 agonist ivuxolimab in advanced cancers. Looked up from germline, CDR1 is SGHRS and CDR2 is YFSETQ. The junction had 7 bases not matched to a gene; V was cut back by 6 bases and J by 0 bases. This CDR3 is built from 15 residues. The V and J genes are TRBV5-1 and TRBJ1-1, with 8 nucleotides matching TRBD1. This receptor was identified in an adult with an advanced solid tumor such as melanoma, head and neck, liver or kidney cancer. The sample consisted of CD4+ or CD8+ T cells sorted from blood, taken in a trial of the OX40 agonist ivuxolimab. As DNA, the CDR3 is TGCGCCAGCAAGCCCGGGACAGGAATGAACACTGAAGCTTTCTTT. Its translation is CASKPGTGMNTEAFF. Variable domain in full (rest from reference TRBV5-1 and TRBJ1-1): KAGVTQTPRYLIKTRGQQVTLSCSPISGHRSVSWYQQTPGQGLQFLFEYFSETQRNKGNFPGRFSGRQFSNSRSEMNVSTLELGDSALYLCASKPGTGMNTEAFFGQGTRLTVV.